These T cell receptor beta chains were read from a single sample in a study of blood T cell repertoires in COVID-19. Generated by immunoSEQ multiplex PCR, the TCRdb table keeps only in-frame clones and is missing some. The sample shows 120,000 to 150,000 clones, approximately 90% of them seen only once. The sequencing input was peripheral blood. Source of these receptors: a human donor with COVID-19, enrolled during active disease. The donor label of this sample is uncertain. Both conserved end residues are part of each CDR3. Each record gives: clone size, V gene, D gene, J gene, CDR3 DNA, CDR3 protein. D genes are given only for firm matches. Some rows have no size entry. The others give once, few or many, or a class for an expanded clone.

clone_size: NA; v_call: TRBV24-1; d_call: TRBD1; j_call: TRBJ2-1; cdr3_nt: TGTGCCACCAGTGACTCCCGGACAGGGCTGAATGAGCAGTTCTTC; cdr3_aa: CATSDSRTGLNEQFF
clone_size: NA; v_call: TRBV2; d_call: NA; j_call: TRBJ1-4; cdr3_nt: TGTGCCAGCACTAACAGGGCAACTAATGAAAAACTGTTTTTT; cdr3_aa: CASTNRATNEKLFF
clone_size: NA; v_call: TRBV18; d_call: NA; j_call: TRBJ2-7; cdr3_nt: TGTGCCAGCTCACCAAATGGCATCTCCTACGAGCAGTACTTC; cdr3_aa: CASSPNGISYEQYF
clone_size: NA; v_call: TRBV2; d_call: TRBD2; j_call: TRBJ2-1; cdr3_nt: TGTGCCAGCAGGGCGGGGGGAATTTACAATGAGCAGTTCTTC; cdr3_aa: CASRAGGIYNEQFF
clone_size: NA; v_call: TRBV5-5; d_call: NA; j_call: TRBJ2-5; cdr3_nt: TGTGCCAGCAGCTTGGTAGGGCCAGGGGCCCAAGAGACCCAGTACTTC; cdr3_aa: CASSLVGPGAQETQYF
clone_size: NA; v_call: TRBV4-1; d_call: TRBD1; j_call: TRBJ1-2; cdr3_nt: TGCGCCAGCAGCCGGGGACAGGGGGAAGGCTACACCTTC; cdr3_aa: CASSRGQGEGYTF
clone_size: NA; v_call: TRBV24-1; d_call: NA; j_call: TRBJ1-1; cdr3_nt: TGTGCCACCAGTGATTTGATCCGGGCAGCGGCTTTGAACACTGAAGCTTTCTTT; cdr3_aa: CATSDLIRAAALNTEAFF
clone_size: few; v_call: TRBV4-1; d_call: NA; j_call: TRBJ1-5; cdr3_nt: TGCGCCAGCAGCCAAGATCGAGCGGGCGCCTGGCCGCCCCAGCATTTT; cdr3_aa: CASSQDRAGAWPPQHF
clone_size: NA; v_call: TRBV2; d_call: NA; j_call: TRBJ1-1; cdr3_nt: TGTGCCAGCCCCAGACTCCAGGGGAGCCCTGAAGCTTTCTTT; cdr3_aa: CASPRLQGSPEAFF
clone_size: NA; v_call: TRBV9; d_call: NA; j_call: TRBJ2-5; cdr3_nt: TGTGCCAGCAGCACGACAGACCAAGAGACCCAGTACTTC; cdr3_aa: CASSTTDQETQYF
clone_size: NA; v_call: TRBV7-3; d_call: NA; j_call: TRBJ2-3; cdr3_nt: TGTGCCAGCAGCTGGGGACATTCTTCAGATACGCAGTATTTT; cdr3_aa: CASSWGHSSDTQYF
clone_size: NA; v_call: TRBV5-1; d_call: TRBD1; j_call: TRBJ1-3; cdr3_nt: TGCGCCAGCAGCTTGTGGTCGAGACAGGGATTCTCTGGAAACACCATATATTTT; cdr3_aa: CASSLWSRQGFSGNTIYF
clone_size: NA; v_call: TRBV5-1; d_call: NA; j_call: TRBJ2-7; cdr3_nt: TGCGCCAGCAGCTCTCAGGGAAGTCGGGAGCAGTACTTC; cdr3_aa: CASSSQGSREQYF
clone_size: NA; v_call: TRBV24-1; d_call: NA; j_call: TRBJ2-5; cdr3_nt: TGTGCCACCAGTGATTTGGGCAGCCAAGAGACCCAGTACTTC; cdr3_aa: CATSDLGSQETQYF
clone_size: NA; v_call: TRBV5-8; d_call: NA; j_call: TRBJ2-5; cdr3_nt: TGTGCCAGCAGCTTGCAGGGGCACCCGTCCGAGACCCAGTACTTC; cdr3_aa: CASSLQGHPSETQYF
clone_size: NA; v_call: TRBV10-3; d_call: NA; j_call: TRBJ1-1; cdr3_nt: TGTGCCATCAGTGAGTCGGTTGAGGGAATTGAAGCTTTCTTT; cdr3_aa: CAISESVEGIEAFF
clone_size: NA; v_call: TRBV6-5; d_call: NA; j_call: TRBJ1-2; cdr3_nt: TGTGCCAGCAGTTACACCCATCGGGGGGCAGGGGGCTACACCTTC; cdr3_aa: CASSYTHRGAGGYTF
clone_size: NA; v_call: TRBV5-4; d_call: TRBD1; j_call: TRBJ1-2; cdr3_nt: TGTGCCAGCAGCTGGGGACAGGGCTTGACGGGCTACACCTTC; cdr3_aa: CASSWGQGLTGYTF
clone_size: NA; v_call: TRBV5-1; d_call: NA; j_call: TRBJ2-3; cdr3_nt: TGCGCCAGCAGCTTAGCGGTTGGCACAGATACGCAGTATTTT; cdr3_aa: CASSLAVGTDTQYF
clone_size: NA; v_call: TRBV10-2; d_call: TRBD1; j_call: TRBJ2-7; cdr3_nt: TGCGCCAGCAGTGAAAGGGACAGGTTCGTACCCGCTACGAAGCAGTACTTC; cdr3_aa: CASSERDRFVPATKQYF
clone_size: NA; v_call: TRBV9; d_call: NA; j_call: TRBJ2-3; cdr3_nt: TGTGCCAGCAGCGTAGGCAGCGATCTAACAGATACGCAGTATTTT; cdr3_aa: CASSVGSDLTDTQYF
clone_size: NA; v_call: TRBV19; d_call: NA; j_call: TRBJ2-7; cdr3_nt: TGTGCCAGTAGTACACCGGGACATCGCGACGAGCAGTACTTC; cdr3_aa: CASSTPGHRDEQYF
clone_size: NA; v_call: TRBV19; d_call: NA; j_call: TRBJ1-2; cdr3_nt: TGTGCCAGTAGTATCGGCAGGGAGGACTATGGCTACACCTTC; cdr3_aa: CASSIGREDYGYTF
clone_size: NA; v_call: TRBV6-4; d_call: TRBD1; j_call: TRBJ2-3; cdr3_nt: TGTGCCAGCAGCTCCTCCGGGACAGAGAGCACAGATACGCAGTATTTT; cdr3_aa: CASSSSGTESTDTQYF
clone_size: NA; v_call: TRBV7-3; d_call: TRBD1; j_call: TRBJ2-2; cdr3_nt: TGTGCCAGCAGCTCCCCGGACAGGGGCGAGCTGTTTTTT; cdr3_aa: CASSSPDRGELFF
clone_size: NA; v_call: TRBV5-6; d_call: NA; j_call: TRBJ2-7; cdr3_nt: TGTGCCAGCAGCTTGGTAGGGGCCCGCTCCTACGAGCAGTACTTC; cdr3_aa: CASSLVGARSYEQYF
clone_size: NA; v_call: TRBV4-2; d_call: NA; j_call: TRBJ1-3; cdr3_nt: TGTGCCAGCAGCCAAGATCACGAGGGCAGGTCTGGAAACACCATATATTTT; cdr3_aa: CASSQDHEGRSGNTIYF
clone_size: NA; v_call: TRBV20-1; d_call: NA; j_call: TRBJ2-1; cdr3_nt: TGCAGTCCTATGGGCGATGAGCAGTTCTTC; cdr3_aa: CSPMGDEQFF
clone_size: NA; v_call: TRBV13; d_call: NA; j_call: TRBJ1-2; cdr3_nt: TGTGCCAGCAGCTTGGCACGGGACATCCGTATGGGCTACACCTTC; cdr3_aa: CASSLARDIRMGYTF
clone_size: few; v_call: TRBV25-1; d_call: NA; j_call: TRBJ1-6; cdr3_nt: TGTGCCAGCAGTGAATCCCCCCTCCAGGGATTGGGGTCACCCCTCCACTTT; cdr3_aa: CASSESPLQGLGSPLHF
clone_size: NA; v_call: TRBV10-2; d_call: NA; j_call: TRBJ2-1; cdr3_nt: TGCGCCAGCAGTCAGGGATACAATGAGCAGTTCTTC; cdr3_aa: CASSQGYNEQFF
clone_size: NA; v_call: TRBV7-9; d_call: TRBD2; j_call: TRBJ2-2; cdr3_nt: TGTGCCAGCAGCTTAGGGCTAGCGGGGCCCTACACCGGGGAGCTGTTTTTT; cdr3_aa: CASSLGLAGPYTGELFF
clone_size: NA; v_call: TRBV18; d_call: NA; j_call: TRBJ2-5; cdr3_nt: TGTGCCAGCTCCCTTACTCCCGACAACACAGAGACCCAGTACTTC; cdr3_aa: CASSLTPDNTETQYF
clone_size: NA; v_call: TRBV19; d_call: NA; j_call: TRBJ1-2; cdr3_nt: TGTGCCAGTAGTTTGGGGAGGGCCGGGGGCGGCTATGGCTACACCTTC; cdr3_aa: CASSLGRAGGGYGYTF
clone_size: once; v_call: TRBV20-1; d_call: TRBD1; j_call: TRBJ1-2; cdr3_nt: TGCAGTGCTAGTTATTGGTCCAGGACAGGGCTTGTCACCTTC; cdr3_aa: CSASYWSRTGLVTF
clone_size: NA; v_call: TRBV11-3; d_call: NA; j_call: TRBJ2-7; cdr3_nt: TGTGCCAGCAGCACTCGACAGGCCCCCCACAACTACGAGCAGTACTTC; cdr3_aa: CASSTRQAPHNYEQYF
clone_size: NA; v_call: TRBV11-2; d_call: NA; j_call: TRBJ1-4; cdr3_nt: TGTGCCAGCAGCTTAGATCGGGGGGGCACTAATGAAAAACTGTTTTTT; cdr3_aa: CASSLDRGGTNEKLFF
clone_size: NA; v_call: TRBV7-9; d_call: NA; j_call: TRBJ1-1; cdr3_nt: TGTGCCAGCAGCTTTGGGGCCGTCAGGAACACTGAAGCTTTCTTT; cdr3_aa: CASSFGAVRNTEAFF